This entry lists 14 T cell receptor beta chains sequenced from one sample in a study of T cells in lung cancer brain metastases. This table comes from immunoSEQ multiplex PCR, and its TCRdb copy is limited to in-frame clones, with some not included. This table holds over 1,000 clones, 85% to 90% found once. Sample: tumor tissue from a brain metastasis. These receptors originate from a woman in her forties or fifties with non-small cell lung cancer that had spread to the brain.

This chain uses TRBV29-1 with TRBJ2-2, with 7 positions matching TRBD1. The germline gives CDR1 SQVTM, CDR2 ANQGSEA. The CDR3 covers 16 residues. Trimming took 6 bases from V and 1 from J; bases not matched to a gene: 11. CDR3 DNA: TGCAGCGTGGCGAAATCGGGACAGAAGAACACCGGGGAGCTGTTTTTT. It translates to CSVAKSGQKNTGELFF.

This clone was picked up one time. V usage is TRBV5-1 and J usage is TRBJ2-3; weak D call: TRBD1 (7 bases). CDR1 is SGHRS, CDR2 YFSETQ, per germline. Trimming stripped 3 bases from V and 2 bases from J, with 13 bases between. This CDR3 has 15 amino acids. CDR3 residues: CASSWTGGDTDTQYF. The CDR3 coding sequence is TGCGCCAGCAGCTGGACAGGAGGGGACACAGATACGCAGTATTTT.

This chain links TRBV9 with TRBJ2-2; possibly TRBD2 for D (7 bases). Deletions cut 0 bases from V and 4 bases from J, with 13 bases between. The CDR3 length is 16 residues. In germline, CDR1 is SGDLS, CDR2 YYNGEE. In nucleotides, the CDR3 is TGTGCCAGCAGCGTAGACGTAGGGGGGGGCACCGGGGAGCTGTTTTTT. This sequence encodes CASSVDVGGGTGELFF.

The chain is built from TRBV6-1 and TRBJ1-1; D remains ambiguous. Trimming took 6 bases from V and 4 from J, leaving 12 bases between them. Germline lookup yields CDR1 MNHNS and CDR2 SASEGT. The CDR3 extends over 13 amino acids. For the CDR3, the DNA is TGTGCCAGCAGAGGCTTAGTGGGCACTGAAGCTTTCTTT. Its translation: CASRGLVGTEAFF.

Points on this clone: The junction and the germline gene differ at one end; a read error may be behind it. The chain has TRBV7-2 and TRBJ1-6; D possibly corresponds to TRBD1 (5 bases). CDR3 length equals 14 residues. Germline values: CDR1 SGHTA, CDR2 FQGNSA. The CDR3 here is CASSRDGFNLPLHF. The CDR3 DNA sequence: TGTGCCAGCAGCCGGGACGGCTTCAATTTACCCCTCCACTTT.

The chain recombines TRBV30 with TRBJ2-3; D remains ambiguous. Germline V gene data show CDR1 as GTSNPN and CDR2 as SVGIG (reference sequence). The CDR3 is 13 residues long. Between the trimmed V and J ends, which lost 4 bases and 0 bases, there was a span of 8 bases. The CDR3 loop is CAWNHYSTDTQYF. The CDR3 region has the DNA TGTGCCTGGAATCACTATAGCACAGATACGCAGTATTTT. Variable domain in full (rest from reference TRBV30 and TRBJ2-3): SQTIHQWPATLVQPVGSPLSLECTVEGTSNPNLYWYRQAAGRGLQLLFYSVGIGQISSEVPQNLSASRPQDRQFILSSKKLLLSDSGFYLCAWNHYSTDTQYFGPGTRLTVL.

The chain is built from TRBV6-1 and TRBJ1-2; unclear D gene. Between the trimmed V and J ends, which lost 0 bases and 7 bases, there was a span of 9 bases. This CDR3 has 13 amino acids. The germline V gene encodes CDR1 MNHNS and CDR2 SASEGT. In DNA, the CDR3 is TGTGCCAGCAGTGAAGCGAAAGGGAGTGGCTACACCTTC. The encoded protein is CASSEAKGSGYTF.

This chain joins TRBV10-2 and TRBJ2-1; 13 bases are a match to TRBD2. With V trimmed by 10 bases and J by 6 bases, 6 bases remained unmatched. Germline CDR1 and CDR2: WSHSY and SAAADI. The length of the CDR3 is 14 residues. The DNA of the CDR3 is TGCGCCACCCTCGGGACTAGCGGGACCAATGAGCAGTTCTTC. Translating gives CATLGTSGTNEQFF.

This rearrangement joins TRBV5-1 to TRBJ2-7; D gene uncertain. The CDR3 is made up of 12 amino acids. Trimming removed 1 base at V and 4 bases at J, with 6 bases between. Germline loops: CDR1 SGHRS, CDR2 YFSETQ. The CDR3 region is CASSLHNYEQYF. For the CDR3, the DNA is TGCGCCAGCAGCTTGCATAATTACGAGCAGTACTTC. Combining the CDR3 with reference TRBV5-1 and TRBJ2-7 gives the whole variable domain KAGVTQTPRYLIKTRGQQVTLSCSPISGHRSVSWYQQTPGQGLQFLFEYFSETQRNKGNFPGRFSGRQFSNSRSEMNVSTLELGDSALYLCASSLHNYEQYFGPGTRLTVT.

The chain has TRBV5-1 and TRBJ1-1; 8 bases match TRBD1. The germline V gene encodes CDR1 SGHRS and CDR2 YFSETQ. V trimming: 6 bases; J trimming: 2 bases; junction bases outside the gene matches: 6. The CDR3 is 14 amino acids. The CDR3 sequence: CASTGTGFNTEAFF. In nucleotides, the CDR3 is TGCGCCAGCACAGGGACAGGATTTAACACTGAAGCTTTCTTT. The variable domain in full, completed from reference TRBV5-1 and TRBJ1-1, reads KAGVTQTPRYLIKTRGQQVTLSCSPISGHRSVSWYQQTPGQGLQFLFEYFSETQRNKGNFPGRFSGRQFSNSRSEMNVSTLELGDSALYLCASTGTGFNTEAFFGQGTRLTVV.

The J gene is TRBJ2-5, the V gene TRBV6-1; 8 bases are shared with TRBD2. Unmatched junction bases numbered 2, after V lost 1 base and J lost 1 base. Germline assignment: CDR1 MNHNS and CDR2 SASEGT. The CDR3 length is 15 residues. The CDR3 loop is CASSEVAGGQETQYF. CDR3 coding DNA: TGTGCCAGCAGTGAAGTTGCGGGGGGCCAAGAGACCCAGTACTTC.

The CDR3 is CASSLVPSMEPQHF. The CDR3 nucleotides are TGTGCCAGCAGCTTAGTGCCTTCTATGGAGCCCCAGCATTTT. The genes are TRBV7-6 and TRBJ1-5; no clear D. The germline CDR1 and CDR2 sequences are SGHVS and FNYEAQ. The CDR3 has 14 amino acids. Trimming cost V 1 base and J 8 bases, with 12 bases left between them.

V gene TRBV27 combines with J gene TRBJ1-2; D gene ambiguous. Per germline, CDR1 MNHEY and CDR2 SMNVEV (reference sequence). CDR3 size: 14 residues. Trimming took 1 base from V and 5 from J, leaving 11 bases between them. The CDR3 DNA reads TGTGCCAGCAGTTTATACGGTGATGGGTATGGCTACACCTTC. The encoded protein is CASSLYGDGYGYTF.

This chain links TRBV10-3 with TRBJ2-1; 9 nucleotides align to TRBD1. Germline V gene data show CDR1 as ENHRY and CDR2 as SYGVKD. V shed 4 bases, J shed 1 base, and the junction held 8 bases outside the gene matches. CDR3 length equals 17 residues. CDR3 residues: CAISATLGQGSYNEQFF. CDR3 DNA: TGTGCCATCAGTGCGACGCTAGGACAGGGGTCCTACAATGAGCAGTTCTTC.